The 19 T cell receptor beta chains in this list originate from one sample, sequenced in a study of cytomegalovirus exposure and HLA in healthy donors. PCR used 60 Vbeta primers and 13 Jbeta primers. Here immunoSEQ multiplex PCR was the method, and the copy in TCRdb shows in-frame clones only, minus some. The sample includes more than 150,000 clones, roughly 80% seen only once; the top ten take around 4%. Sequenced input: PBMCs. These receptor sequences come from a man in his fifties in good health and CMV-seronegative.

The chain combines TRBV6-5 with TRBJ2-7; D may be TRBD2 (7 bases). The germline CDR1 and CDR2 sequences are MNHEY and SVGAGI. This CDR3 comprises 13 residues. The germline V and J ends were trimmed by 6 bases and 3 bases, with 12 bases remaining between them. The DNA of the CDR3 is TGTGCCAGCAGCAGGGGAGGGCACTACGAGCAGTACTTC. Translating it yields CASSRGGHYEQYF.

This clone was observed a single time. The rearrangement uses TRBV10-3 and TRBJ2-1; D possibly corresponds to TRBD1 (6 bases). V was trimmed by 2 bases and J by 11 bases, leaving 10 bases between them. The CDR3 has 12 amino acids. Germline assignment: CDR1 ENHRY and CDR2 SYGVKD. The CDR3 DNA reads TGTGCCATCAGTGAGCCAGGACAGAAGCAGTTCTTC. The encoded protein is CAISEPGQKQFF.

Only one count was recorded for this clone. The genes are TRBV7-9 and TRBJ2-5; 9 nucleotides match TRBD2. Germline values: CDR1 SEHNR, CDR2 FQNEAQ (reference sequence). J gave up 5 bases and V 1 base, and 11 bases lay outside the gene matches. The CDR3 is 17 residues long. The CDR3 loop is CASSLGPRGLAGETQYF. CDR3 nucleotides: TGTGCCAGCAGCTTAGGCCCGAGGGGACTAGCCGGGGAGACCCAGTACTTC.

This clone was recorded once. This chain joins TRBV27 and TRBJ1-4; 12 bases agree with TRBD1. V shed 6 bases and J 8 bases; nucleotides not matched to a gene: 7. Germline V gene data show CDR1 as MNHEY and CDR2 as SMNVEV (reference sequence). CDR3 length equals 15 residues. CDR3 loop: CASSPGDRGLEKLFF. In DNA, the CDR3 is TGTGCCAGCAGCCCAGGGGACAGGGGGCTGGAAAAACTGTTTTTT.

V gene TRBV14 combines with J gene TRBJ2-1; D unresolved. This CDR3 is 14 amino acids long. V was pared by 4 bases and J by 3 bases, with 10 bases between. The germline CDR1 and CDR2 sequences are SGHDN and FVKESK. The CDR3: CASSRFSNYNEQFF. For the CDR3, the DNA is TGTGCCAGCAGCCGATTTAGCAACTACAATGAGCAGTTCTTC.

CDR3 sequence: CASSLVQTGSYTGNTIYF. CDR3 DNA: TGCGCCAGCAGCCTAGTCCAGACAGGTTCTTACACTGGAAACACCATATATTTT. V usage is TRBV4-1 and J usage is TRBJ1-3; TRBD1 is a possible D gene (6 bases). CDR1 and CDR2 from the germline V gene are MGHRA and YSYEKL. CDR3 length: 18 amino acids. Trimming took 4 bases from V and 2 from J, leaving 21 bases between them.

The V call is TRBV29-1, the J call TRBJ1-1; D perhaps matches TRBD1 (6 bases). Germline V CDR1 and CDR2: SQVTM, ANQGSEA. V lost 7 bases to trimming and J lost 1 base, with 10 bases between them. The CDR3 has 12 amino acids. The CDR3, as DNA: TGCAGCGCCTACAGGGAGAACACTGAAGCTTTCTTT. This translates into CSAYRENTEAFF.

The J gene is TRBJ2-7, the V gene TRBV9; the D is unclear. V shed 3 bases and J shed 2 bases, with 12 bases lying between them. The germline V gene encodes CDR1 SGDLS and CDR2 YYNGEE. This CDR3 region has 14 residues. CDR3 DNA: TGTGCCAGCAGCGGGGCAGCATCACCCTACGAGCAGTACTTC. It encodes CASSGAASPYEQYF. Looking up the rest from reference TRBV9 and TRBJ2-7 gives the full variable domain: DSGVTQTPKHLITATGQRVTLRCSPRSGDLSVYWYQQSLDQGLQFLIQYYNGEERAKGNILERFSAQQFPDLHSELNLSSLELGDSALYFCASSGAASPYEQYFGPGTRLTVT.

This sequence joins TRBV9 and TRBJ1-1; D is uncertain. Germline values: CDR1 SGDLS, CDR2 YYNGEE. V was clipped by 3 bases and J by 4 bases, with 13 bases between them. The CDR3 extends over 14 amino acids. The chain's CDR3 is CASSALDPGTEAFF. The CDR3 DNA sequence: TGTGCCAGCAGCGCCCTAGATCCGGGCACTGAAGCTTTCTTT.

V is TRBV7-7 and J is TRBJ2-2; D may be TRBD1 (6 bases). The CDR3 consists of 13 residues. The germline gives CDR1 SSHAT, CDR2 FNYEAQ (reference sequence). V lost 5 bases and J 4 bases, leaving 8 bases between the germline ends. CDR3: CASSAGVTGELFF. As DNA, the CDR3 is TGTGCCAGCAGCGCAGGGGTCACCGGGGAGCTGTTTTTT.

The J gene is TRBJ1-2, the V gene TRBV25-1, with D hard to call. There are 13 residues in the CDR3. The germline V gene encodes CDR1 MGHDK and CDR2 SYGVNS. Trimming removed 7 bases at V and 8 bases at J, with 17 bases between. The CDR3 sequence: CASTTAREAGYTF. CDR3 nucleotide sequence: TGTGCCAGCACTACAGCGCGGGAGGCGGGCTACACCTTC.

V gene TRBV6-6 combines with J gene TRBJ2-2; D gene uncertain. The CDR3 has 11 amino acids. Germline V lookup: CDR1 MNHNY, CDR2 SVGAGI (reference sequence). V shed 6 bases and J shed 8 bases, with 7 bases lying between them. The CDR3: CASSPQGELFF. For the CDR3, the DNA is TGTGCCAGCAGCCCACAAGGGGAGCTGTTTTTT.

V usage is TRBV12-5 and J usage is TRBJ1-2; the match to TRBD1 covers 9 bases. Germline V gives CDR1 LGHNT, CDR2 FRNRAP. J gave up 8 bases and V 6 bases, and 4 bases lay outside the gene matches. This CDR3 is built from 12 residues. The chain's CDR3 is CASGAGQGGYTF. CDR3 DNA sequence: TGTGCTAGTGGCGCGGGACAGGGCGGCTACACCTTC.

The chain combines TRBV27 with TRBJ1-4, with 10 bases matching TRBD1. The CDR3 has 16 residues. Germline values: CDR1 MNHEY, CDR2 SMNVEV (reference sequence). The junction had 8 bases not matched to a gene; V was cut back by 2 bases and J by 8 bases. The CDR3 nucleotides are TGTGCCAGCAGTTTAGGGACCGGGACAGGGGAGGAAAAACTGTTTTTT. Amino acids: CASSLGTGTGEEKLFF.

To note about this clone: Sequence at one end of the junction differs from germline and may be a read error. The chain has TRBV7-9 and TRBJ1-3; D is perhaps TRBD1 (5 bases). This CDR3 has 14 amino acids. Germline V gene lookup returns CDR1 SEHNR and CDR2 FQNEAQ (reference sequence). The CDR3 coding sequence is TGTTCCAGCAGCTTCGGACAAAGTCGGAACACCATATATTTT. Amino acid sequence: CSSSFGQSRNTIYF.

The V call is TRBV19, the J call TRBJ1-2; D remains unclear. This CDR3 has 12 amino acids. Germline CDR1 is LNHDA and CDR2 is SQIVND (reference sequence). The V end was cut by 3 bases, the J end by 5 bases, with 7 bases between. CDR3 loop: CASSMEEYGYTF. CDR3 sequence (DNA): TGTGCCAGTAGTATGGAGGAGTATGGCTACACCTTC.

The J gene is TRBJ2-7, the V gene TRBV6-5; the match to TRBD2 covers 7 bases. This CDR3 has 16 amino acids. V lost 0 bases to trimming and J lost 2 bases; unmatched junction nucleotides: 7. Germline V CDR1 and CDR2: MNHEY, SVGAGI. CDR3 protein: CASSYSIGGNTYEQYF. The CDR3 DNA is TGTGCCAGCAGTTACTCGATCGGGGGGAATACCTACGAGCAGTACTTC.

A note on this clone: The same CDR3 arises from other DNA sequences in this sample as well. The gene calls are TRBV6-5 and TRBJ1-1, with TRBD1 identical over 12 bases. The V gene's germline CDR1 is MNHEY and CDR2 SVGAGI. V gave up 4 bases and J gave up 6 bases; unmatched junction bases: 3. The CDR3 runs to 14 residues. CDR3 DNA: TGTGCCAGCAGTTCGGGACAGGGGGCCGCTGAAGCTTTCTTT. Its protein is CASSSGQGAAEAFF.

The chain is built from TRBV4-1 and TRBJ2-1, with 15 bases identical to TRBD2. Looked up from germline, CDR1 is MGHRA and CDR2 is YSYEKL. With 2 bases clipped from V and 2 bases from J, the junction kept 10 bases outside the gene matches. The CDR3 extends over 20 amino acids. The CDR3 DNA sequence: TGCGCCAGCAGCCAATCCGGACTAGCGGGGGGGATACTTCCCTACAATGAGCAGTTCTTC. It specifies CASSQSGLAGGILPYNEQFF.